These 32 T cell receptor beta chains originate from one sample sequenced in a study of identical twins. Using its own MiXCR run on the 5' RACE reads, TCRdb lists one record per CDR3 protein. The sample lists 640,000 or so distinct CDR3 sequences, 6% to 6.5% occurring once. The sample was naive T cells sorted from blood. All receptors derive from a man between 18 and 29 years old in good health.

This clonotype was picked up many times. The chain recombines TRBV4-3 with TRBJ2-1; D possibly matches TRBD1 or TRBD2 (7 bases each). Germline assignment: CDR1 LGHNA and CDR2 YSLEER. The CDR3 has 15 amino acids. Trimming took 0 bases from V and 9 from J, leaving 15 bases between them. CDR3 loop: CASSQESQGGVEQFF. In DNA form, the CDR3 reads TGCGCCAGCAGCCAAGAGTCTCAGGGGGGGGTTGAGCAGTTCTTC.

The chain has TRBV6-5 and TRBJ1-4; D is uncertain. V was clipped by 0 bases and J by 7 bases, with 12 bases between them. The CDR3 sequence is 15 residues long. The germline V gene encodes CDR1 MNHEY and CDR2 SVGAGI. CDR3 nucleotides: TGTGCCAGCAGTTACTCGAACGGGGAAGGTGAAAAACTGTTTTTT. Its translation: CASSYSNGEGEKLFF.

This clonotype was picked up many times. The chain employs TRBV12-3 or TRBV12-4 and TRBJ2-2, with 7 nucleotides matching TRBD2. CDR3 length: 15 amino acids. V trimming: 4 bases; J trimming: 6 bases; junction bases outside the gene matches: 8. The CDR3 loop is CASSYPRAGAGELFF. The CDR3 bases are TGTGCCAGCAGTTACCCTCGCGCGGGGGCCGGGGAGCTGTTTTTT.

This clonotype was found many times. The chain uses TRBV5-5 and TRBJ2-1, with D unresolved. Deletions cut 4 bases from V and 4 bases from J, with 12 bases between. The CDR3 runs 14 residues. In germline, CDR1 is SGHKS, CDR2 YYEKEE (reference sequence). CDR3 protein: CASSPVALYNEQFF. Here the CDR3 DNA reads TGTGCCAGCAGCCCTGTGGCCTTATACAATGAGCAGTTCTTC. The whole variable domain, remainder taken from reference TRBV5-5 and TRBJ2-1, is DAGVTQSPTHLIKTRGQQVTLRCSPISGHKSVSWYQQVLGQGPQFIFQYYEKEERGRGNFPDRFSARQFPNYSSELNVNALLLGDSALYLCASSPVALYNEQFFGPGTRLTVL.

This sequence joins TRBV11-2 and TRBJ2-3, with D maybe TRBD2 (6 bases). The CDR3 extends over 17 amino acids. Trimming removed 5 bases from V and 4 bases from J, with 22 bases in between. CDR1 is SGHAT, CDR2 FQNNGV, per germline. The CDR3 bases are TGTGCCAGCAGCGCTAGTGTGGGGGAGGAGTTTGCAGATACGCAGTATTTT. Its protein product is CASSASVGEEFADTQYF.

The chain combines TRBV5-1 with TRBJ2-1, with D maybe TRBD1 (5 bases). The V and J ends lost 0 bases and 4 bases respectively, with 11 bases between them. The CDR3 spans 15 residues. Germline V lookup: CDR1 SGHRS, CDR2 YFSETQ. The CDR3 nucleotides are TGCGCCAGCAGCTTGGATCAGGGCACTTACAATGAGCAGTTCTTC. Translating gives CASSLDQGTYNEQFF.

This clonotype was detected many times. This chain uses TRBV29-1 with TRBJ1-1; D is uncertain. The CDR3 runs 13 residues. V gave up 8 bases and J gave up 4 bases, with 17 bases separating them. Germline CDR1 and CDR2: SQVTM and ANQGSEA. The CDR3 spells CSSGPSAGTEAFF. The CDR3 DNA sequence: TGCAGCTCTGGACCTAGCGCGGGCACTGAAGCTTTCTTT.

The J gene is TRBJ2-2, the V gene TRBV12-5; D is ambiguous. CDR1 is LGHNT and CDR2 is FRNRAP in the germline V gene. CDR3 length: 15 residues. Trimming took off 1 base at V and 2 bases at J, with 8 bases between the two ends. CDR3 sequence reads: CASGLGHRNTGELFF. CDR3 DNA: TGTGCTAGTGGTTTGGGACATCGAAACACCGGGGAGCTGTTTTTT.

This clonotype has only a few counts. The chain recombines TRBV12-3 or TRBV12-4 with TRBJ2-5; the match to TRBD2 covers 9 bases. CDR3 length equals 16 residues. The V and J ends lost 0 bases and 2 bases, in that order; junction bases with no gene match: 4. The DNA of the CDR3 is TGTGCCAGCAGTTTAGCGCTAGCGGGACCACAAGAGACCCAGTACTTC. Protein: CASSLALAGPQETQYF.

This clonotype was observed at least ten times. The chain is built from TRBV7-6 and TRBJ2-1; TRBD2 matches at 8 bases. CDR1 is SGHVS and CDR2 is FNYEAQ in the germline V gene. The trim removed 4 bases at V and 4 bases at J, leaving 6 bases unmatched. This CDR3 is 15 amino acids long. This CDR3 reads CASSYTSGDYNEQFF. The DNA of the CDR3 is TGTGCCAGCAGCTACACTAGCGGAGATTACAATGAGCAGTTCTTC.

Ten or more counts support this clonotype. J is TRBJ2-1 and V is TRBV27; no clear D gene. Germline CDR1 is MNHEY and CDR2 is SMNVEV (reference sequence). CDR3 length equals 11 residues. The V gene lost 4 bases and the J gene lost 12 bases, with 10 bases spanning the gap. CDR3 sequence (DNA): TGTGCCAGCAGTTACGGGTTAGGGCAGTTCTTC. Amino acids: CASSYGLGQFF.

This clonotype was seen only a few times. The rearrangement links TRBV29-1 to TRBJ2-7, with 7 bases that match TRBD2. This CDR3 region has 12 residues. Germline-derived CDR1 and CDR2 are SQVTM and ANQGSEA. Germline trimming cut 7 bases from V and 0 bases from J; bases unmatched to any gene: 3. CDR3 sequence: CSATSNSYEQYF. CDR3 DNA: TGCAGCGCGACTAGCAACTCCTACGAGCAGTACTTC.

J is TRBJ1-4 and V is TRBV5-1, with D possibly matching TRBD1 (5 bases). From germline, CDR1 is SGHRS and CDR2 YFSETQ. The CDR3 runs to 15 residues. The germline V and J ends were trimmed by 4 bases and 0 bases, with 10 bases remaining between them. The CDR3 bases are TGCGCCAGCAGCGGGACTCCTGCAACTAATGAAAAACTGTTTTTT. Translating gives CASSGTPATNEKLFF.

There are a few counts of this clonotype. Here the CDR3 reads CASSFLSGWGQGVWGYTF. CDR3 nucleotide sequence: TGTGCCAGCAGTTTCCTCTCCGGTTGGGGACAGGGGGTCTGGGGCTACACCTTC. This sequence joins TRBV27 and TRBJ1-2, with 11 bases fitting TRBD1. The length of the CDR3 is 18 residues. Unmatched junction bases numbered 17, after V lost 3 bases and J lost 8 bases. Germline assignment: CDR1 MNHEY and CDR2 SMNVEV (reference sequence).

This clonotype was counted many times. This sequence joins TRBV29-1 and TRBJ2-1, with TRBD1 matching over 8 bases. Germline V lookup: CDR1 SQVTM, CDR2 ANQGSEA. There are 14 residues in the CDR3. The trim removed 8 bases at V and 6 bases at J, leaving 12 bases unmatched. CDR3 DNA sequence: TGCAGCCCGAAAAGGTGGACAGGGAGCAATGAGCAGTTCTTC. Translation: CSPKRWTGSNEQFF.

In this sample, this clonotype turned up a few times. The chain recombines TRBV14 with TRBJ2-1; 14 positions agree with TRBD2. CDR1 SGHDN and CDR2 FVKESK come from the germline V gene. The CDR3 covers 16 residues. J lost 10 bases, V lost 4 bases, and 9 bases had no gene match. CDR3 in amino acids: CASSLWGLAGVEEQFF. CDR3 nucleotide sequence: TGTGCCAGCAGCCTCTGGGGACTAGCGGGAGTCGAGGAGCAGTTCTTC.

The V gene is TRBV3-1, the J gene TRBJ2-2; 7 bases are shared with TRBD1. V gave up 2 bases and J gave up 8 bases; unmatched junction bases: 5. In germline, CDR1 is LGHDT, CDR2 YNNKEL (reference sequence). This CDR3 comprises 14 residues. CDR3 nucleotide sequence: TGTGCCAGCAGCCAAATACAGGGGTTAGGGGAGCTGTTTTTT. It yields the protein CASSQIQGLGELFF.

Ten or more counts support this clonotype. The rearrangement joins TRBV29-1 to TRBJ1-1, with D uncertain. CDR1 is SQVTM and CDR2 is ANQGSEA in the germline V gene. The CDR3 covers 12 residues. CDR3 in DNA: TGCAGTGCGGAATCGCGGAACACTGAAGCTTTCTTT. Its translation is CSAESRNTEAFF.

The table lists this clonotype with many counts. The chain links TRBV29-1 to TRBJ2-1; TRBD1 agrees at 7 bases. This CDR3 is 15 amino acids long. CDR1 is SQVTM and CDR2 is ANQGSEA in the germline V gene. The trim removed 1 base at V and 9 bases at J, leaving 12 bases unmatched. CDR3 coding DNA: TGCAGCGTTGAAGGGGACAGTGTTTATACGGGTGAGCAGTTCTTC. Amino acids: CSVEGDSVYTGEQFF.

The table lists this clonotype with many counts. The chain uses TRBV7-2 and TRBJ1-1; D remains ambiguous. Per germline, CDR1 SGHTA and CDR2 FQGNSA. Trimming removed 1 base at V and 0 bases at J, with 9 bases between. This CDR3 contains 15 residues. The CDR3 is CASSLGGRLNTEAFF. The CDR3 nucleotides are TGTGCCAGCAGCTTAGGAGGCAGGCTGAACACTGAAGCTTTCTTT.

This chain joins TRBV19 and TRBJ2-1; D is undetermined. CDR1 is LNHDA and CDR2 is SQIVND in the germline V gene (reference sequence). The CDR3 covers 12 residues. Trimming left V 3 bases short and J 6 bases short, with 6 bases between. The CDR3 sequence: CASSIVVNEQFF. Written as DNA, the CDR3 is TGTGCCAGTAGTATCGTGGTCAATGAGCAGTTCTTC.

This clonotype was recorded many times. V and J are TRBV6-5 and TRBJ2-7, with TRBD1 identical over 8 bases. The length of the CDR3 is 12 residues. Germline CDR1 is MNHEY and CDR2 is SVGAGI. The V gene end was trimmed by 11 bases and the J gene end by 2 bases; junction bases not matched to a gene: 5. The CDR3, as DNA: TGTGCCTCTGGACAGGGACCCTACGAGCAGTACTTC. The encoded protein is CASGQGPYEQYF.

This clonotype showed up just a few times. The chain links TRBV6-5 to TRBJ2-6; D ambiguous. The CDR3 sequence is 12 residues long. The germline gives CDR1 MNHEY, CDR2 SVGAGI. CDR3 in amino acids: CAALSGANVLTF. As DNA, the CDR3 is TGTGCGGCCCTCTCTGGGGCCAACGTCCTGACTTTC.

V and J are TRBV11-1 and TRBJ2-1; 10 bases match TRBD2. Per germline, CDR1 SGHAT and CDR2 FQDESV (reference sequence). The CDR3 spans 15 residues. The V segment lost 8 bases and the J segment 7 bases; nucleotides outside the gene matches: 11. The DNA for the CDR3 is TGTGCCAGCCTCCTCAGAGCGGGAGGGAGGAATGAGCAGTTCTTC. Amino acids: CASLLRAGGRNEQFF.

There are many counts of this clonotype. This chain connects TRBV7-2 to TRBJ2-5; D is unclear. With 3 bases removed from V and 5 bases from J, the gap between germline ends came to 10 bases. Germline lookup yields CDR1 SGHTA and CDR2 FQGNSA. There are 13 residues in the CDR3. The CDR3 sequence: CASSLAEPETQYF. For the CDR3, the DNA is TGTGCCAGCAGCTTGGCCGAGCCGGAGACCCAGTACTTC.

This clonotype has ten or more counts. The CDR3 loop reads CASTTIGTDTQYF. The CDR3 nucleotides read TGTGCCAGCACCACAATAGGCACAGATACGCAGTATTTT. The chain recombines TRBV6-1 with TRBJ2-3, with D unresolved. Germline V gives CDR1 MNHNS, CDR2 SASEGT. CDR3 length: 13 residues. With 7 bases removed from V and 1 base from J, the gap between germline ends came to 9 bases.

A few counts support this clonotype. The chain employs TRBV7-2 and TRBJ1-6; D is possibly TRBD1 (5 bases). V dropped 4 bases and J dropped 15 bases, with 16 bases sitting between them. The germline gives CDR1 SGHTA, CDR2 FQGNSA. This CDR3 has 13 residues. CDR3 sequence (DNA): TGTGCCAGCAGCTGGCCGGGACGGGGATTCCTCCACTTT. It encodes CASSWPGRGFLHF.

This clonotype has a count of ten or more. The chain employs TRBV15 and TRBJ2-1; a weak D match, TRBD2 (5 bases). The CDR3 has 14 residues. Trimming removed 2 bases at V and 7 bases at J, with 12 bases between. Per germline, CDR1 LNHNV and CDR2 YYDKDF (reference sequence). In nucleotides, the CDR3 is TGTGCCACCAGCAGAACCGGGGTGAGGAATGAGCAGTTCTTC. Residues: CATSRTGVRNEQFF.

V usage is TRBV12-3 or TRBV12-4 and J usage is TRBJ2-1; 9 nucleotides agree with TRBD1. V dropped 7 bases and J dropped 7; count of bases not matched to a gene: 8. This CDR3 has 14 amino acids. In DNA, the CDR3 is TGTGCCAGCATCCCGGGACAGGGTGGGAATGAGCAGTTCTTC. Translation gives CASIPGQGGNEQFF.

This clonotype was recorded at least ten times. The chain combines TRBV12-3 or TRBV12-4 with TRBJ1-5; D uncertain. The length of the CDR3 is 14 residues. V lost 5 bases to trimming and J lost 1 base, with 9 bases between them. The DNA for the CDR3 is TGTGCCAGCAGTCCCGTTAGGAGCAATCAGCCCCAGCATTTT. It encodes CASSPVRSNQPQHF.

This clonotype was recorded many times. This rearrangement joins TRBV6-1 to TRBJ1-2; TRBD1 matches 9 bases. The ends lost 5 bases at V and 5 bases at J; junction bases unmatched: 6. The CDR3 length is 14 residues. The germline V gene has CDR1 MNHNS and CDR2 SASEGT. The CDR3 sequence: CASSTYRGPYGYTF. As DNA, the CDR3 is TGTGCCAGCAGTACCTACAGGGGGCCATATGGCTACACCTTC.

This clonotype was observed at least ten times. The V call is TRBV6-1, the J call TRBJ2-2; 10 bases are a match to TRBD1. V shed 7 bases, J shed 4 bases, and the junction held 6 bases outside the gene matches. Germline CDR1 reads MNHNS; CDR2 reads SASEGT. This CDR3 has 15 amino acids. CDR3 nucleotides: TGTGCCAGCAAAGGTGGGACAGGGGTCACCGGGGAGCTGTTTTTT. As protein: CASKGGTGVTGELFF.